Presented here are 8 T cell receptor beta chains from one specimen sequenced in a study of response to subunit inactivated influenza vaccine (dated by TCRdb to the late 2010s). Libraries were constructed by RT-PCR. Data came from an Illumina HiSeq 2500. TCRdb reprocessed the public reads (quality trimming at Q25 with fastp, clone calling with MiXCR) and kept in-frame beta chains. Identical CDR3 protein sequences are pooled into one entry, listed with their most common genes and DNA. In this sample the table shows about 500,000 distinct CDR3 sequences, approximately 17% of which occur a single time. The ten largest clonotypes hold over 2.5% of the sample. Here the sequenced sample was CD4+ T cells sorted from PBMCs, taken roughly 24 months after vaccination. Receptor source: a man aged 45 to 75 who received an inactivated influenza vaccine. Donor details come from another sample of the same person, matched by shared clones.

The chain couples TRBV11-2 to TRBJ2-3; D is uncertain. V was trimmed by 3 bases and J by 5 bases, leaving 15 bases between them. The CDR3 sequence is 15 residues long. Germline-derived CDR1 and CDR2 are SGHAT and FQNNGV. The CDR3 DNA sequence: TGTGCCAGCAGCTTCTTCTCAGCCCTCGTAGATACGCAGTATTTT. Encoded protein: CASSFFSALVDTQYF. The whole variable domain, filled in from reference TRBV11-2 and TRBJ2-3, reads EAGVAQSPRYKIIEKRQSVAFWCNPISGHATLYWYQQILGQGPKLLIQFQNNGVVDDSQLPKDRFSAERLKGVDSTLKIQPAKLEDSAVYLCASSFFSALVDTQYFGPGTRLTVL.

This clonotype was seen only a few times. This chain uses TRBV3-1 with TRBJ2-5, with 11 bases fitting TRBD2. Trimming at V came to 4 bases and at J to 5 bases, leaving 6 bases not matched to a gene. Looked up from germline, CDR1 is LGHDT and CDR2 is YNNKEL (reference sequence). The CDR3 has 15 amino acids. The CDR3 DNA reads TGTGCCAGCAGCCGTCGATTAGCGGGAGGGGAGACCCAGTACTTC. It codes for CASSRRLAGGETQYF.

There are a few counts of this clonotype. V is TRBV2 and J is TRBJ2-7; 7 bases map to TRBD1. Germline assignment: CDR1 SNHLY and CDR2 FYNNEI. The CDR3 runs to 14 residues. Unmatched junction bases numbered 3, after V lost 3 bases and J lost 1 base. The CDR3 is CASSDRGFSYEQYF. The CDR3 nucleotides read TGTGCCAGCAGTGACAGGGGGTTTTCCTACGAGCAGTACTTC. The variable domain in full, completed from reference TRBV2 and TRBJ2-7, reads EPEVTQTPSHQVTQMGQEVILRCVPISNHLYFYWYRQILGQKVEFLVSFYNNEISEKSEIFDDQFSVERPDGSNFTLKIRSTKLEDSAMYFCASSDRGFSYEQYFGPGTRLTVT.

The chain joins TRBV11-1 to TRBJ2-3; D tentatively reads TRBD1 or TRBD2 (5 bases each). The CDR3 length is 15 residues. With 5 bases removed from V and 2 bases from J, the gap between germline ends came to 14 bases. CDR1 SGHAT and CDR2 FQDESV come from the germline V gene (reference sequence). The CDR3 nucleotides are TGTGCCAGCAGCCCGACAGACGGGGACACAGATACGCAGTATTTT. It is translated as CASSPTDGDTDTQYF.

Many counts were recorded for this clonotype. The chain employs TRBV20-1 and TRBJ2-7, with D unresolved. Trimming took 1 base from V and 2 from J, leaving 3 bases between them. CDR3 length equals 11 residues. Germline CDR1 is DFQATT and CDR2 is SNEGSKA (reference sequence). CDR3 DNA sequence: TGCAGTGCTAGAGGAACCTACGAGCAGTACTTC. Protein product: CSARGTYEQYF.

This chain links TRBV9 with TRBJ2-4; D is perhaps TRBD1 or TRBD2 (5 bases each). V lost 3 bases, J lost 0 bases, and 13 bases lay in between. CDR1 SGDLS and CDR2 YYNGEE come from the germline V gene. There are 16 residues in the CDR3. The CDR3 here is CASSADPGTAKNIQYF. The CDR3, as DNA: TGTGCCAGCAGCGCCGACCCCGGGACAGCCAAAAACATTCAGTACTTC. The entire variable domain, with the rest obtained from reference TRBV9 and TRBJ2-4, is as follows: DSGVTQTPKHLITATGQRVTLRCSPRSGDLSVYWYQQSLDQGLQFLIQYYNGEERAKGNILERFSAQQFPDLHSELNLSSLELGDSALYFCASSADPGTAKNIQYFGAGTRLSVL.

This clonotype was detected a few times. This chain links TRBV12-3 or TRBV12-4 with TRBJ1-3; no definite D call. The V end lost 8 bases, the J end lost 0 bases, and 14 bases lay between the germline ends. This CDR3 spans 15 amino acids. CDR3 sequence: CASYSPESSGNTIYF. The CDR3 DNA is TGTGCCAGCTACAGCCCTGAAAGCTCTGGAAACACCATATATTTT.

This clonotype was observed a handful of times. The gene calls are TRBV10-3 and TRBJ2-2, with 7 bases identical to TRBD1. Germline-derived CDR1 and CDR2 are ENHRY and SYGVKD. With 2 bases clipped from V and 1 base from J, the junction kept 1 base outside the gene matches. This CDR3 has 15 amino acids. The CDR3 nucleotides are TGTGCCATCAGTGAGACAGGGGTGAACACCGGGGAGCTGTTTTTT. This sequence encodes CAISETGVNTGELFF.